This T cell receptor (beta chain) was retrieved from a study of blood T cell repertoires in COVID-19. This clone was seen ten or more times. In the source study's methods: Amplification with reference gene primers provided the estimates of nucleated cell counts. Profiling relied on immunoSEQ multiplex PCR, and the TCRdb table lists in-frame clones only, not all of them. Clonal size and the V and J genes are those of that table, whereas D and trimming came from the DNA. Here the sample spans around 160,000 clones, over 80% being singletons. V was pared by 3 bases and J by 8 bases, with 14 bases between. This CDR3 comprises 15 residues. The V gene's germline CDR1 is SGHNT and CDR2 YENEEA.

This receptor was identified in a woman aged 45-65 years who had been exposed to COVID-19. What was sequenced was PBMCs or T cells enriched from blood (not recorded which). This sequence joins TRBV11-3 and TRBJ1-6; tentatively, D is TRBD1 (6 bases). CDR3 nucleotides: TGTGCCAGCAGCTTGATGACAGGCACAGATTCACCCCTCCACTTT. Encoded protein: CASSLMTGTDSPLHF.